The 10 T cell receptor beta chains in this list originate from one sample, sequenced in a study of shared clonotypes between healthy human individuals (dated by TCRdb to about 2020). Libraries were prepared through the immunoSEQ multiplex PCR assay. As stored in TCRdb, this immuneACCESS dataset retains in-frame rearrangements with V and J assigned. A fraction of the clones does not appear; measured against another copy, unresolved V genes explain less than half of the discrepancy, and the remainder lacks a known reason. A total of more than 850,000 clones appear in this sample, about four fifths of them only once. Together, the top ten hold about 0.52% of the sample. Input material: memory CD4+ T cells from PBMCs. Taken with the paper, the label for cell subset or site translates to: CD45RA-negative fraction. These receptors were obtained from a man aged 18 to 30 in good health. Some clones in this sample may be carry-over from other donors' samples.

Comments on this clone: Other DNA sequences in the sample encode the same CDR3. This rearrangement joins TRBV28 to TRBJ2-5, with 10 bases identical to TRBD1. J gave up 5 bases and V 5 bases, and 5 bases lay outside the gene matches. CDR1 MDHEN and CDR2 SYDVKM come from the germline V gene. CDR3 length: 14 residues. The CDR3 spells CASSRQGARETQYF. In DNA, the CDR3 is TGTGCCAGCAGTCGACAGGGGGCCCGGGAGACCCAGTACTTC.

The chain links TRBV28 to TRBJ1-2; D not certain. CDR3 size: 15 residues. Per germline, CDR1 MDHEN and CDR2 SYDVKM. The V end lost 5 bases, the J end lost 4 bases, and 17 bases lay between the germline ends. CDR3 bases: TGTGCCAGCAGTCCCCGCGCAGGAGAAGGCTATGGCTACACCTTC. Its translation is CASSPRAGEGYGYTF.

The chain is built from TRBV6-1 and TRBJ1-2; tentative D call: TRBD1 (5 bases). This CDR3 has 14 amino acids. The germline CDR1 and CDR2 sequences are MNHNS and SASEGT. V lost 1 base, J lost 4 bases, and 10 bases lay in between. In DNA, the CDR3 is TGTGCCAGCAGTGAAGTCCAGGGCCGCTATGGCTACACCTTC. This encodes CASSEVQGRYGYTF.

This chain links TRBV6-1 with TRBJ2-7; D might be TRBD2 (6 bases). From germline, CDR1 is MNHNS and CDR2 SASEGT. Deletions cut 8 bases from V and 7 bases from J, with 24 bases between. The CDR3 contains 15 residues. The chain's CDR3 is CASSGGTRATFEQYF. CDR3 DNA sequence: TGTGCCAGCTCGGGCGGGACCCGGGCCACATTTGAGCAGTACTTC.

The chain combines TRBV28 with TRBJ2-7; possibly TRBD1 or TRBD2 for D (5 bases each). Trimming removed 7 bases at V and 7 bases at J, with 20 bases between. Germline CDR1 reads MDHEN; CDR2 reads SYDVKM. The length of the CDR3 is 14 residues. The DNA of the CDR3 is TGTGCCAGCAACCAACACCGGACGGGGCGAGAGCAGTACTTC. Encoded protein: CASNQHRTGREQYF.

The chain uses TRBV6-6 and TRBJ2-1; tentatively, D is TRBD2 (5 bases). The V gene lost 4 bases and the J gene lost 10 bases, with 17 bases spanning the gap. Germline V gene lookup returns CDR1 MNHNY and CDR2 SVGAGI (reference sequence). The CDR3 totals 14 residues. The CDR3 coding sequence is TGTGCCAGCAGTTCAAGCGGCCGTGGTGTCGAGCAGTTCTTC. Amino acid sequence: CASSSSGRGVEQFF.

This chain links TRBV5-1 with TRBJ2-2; D uncertain. CDR1 is SGHRS and CDR2 is YFSETQ in the germline V gene. Trimming removed 4 bases from V and 4 bases from J, with 11 bases in between. There are 14 residues in the CDR3. The CDR3 nucleotides are TGCGCCAGCAGCCCGTTTATGGGCACCGGGGAGCTGTTTTTT. This codes for CASSPFMGTGELFF.

This clone was seen just once. The gene calls are TRBV28 and TRBJ2-7; no clear D gene. V shed 3 bases and J shed 4 bases, with 13 bases lying between them. Germline assignment: CDR1 MDHEN and CDR2 SYDVKM. The CDR3 extends over 14 amino acids. CDR3 protein: CASSFGDTGYEQYF. CDR3 DNA: TGTGCCAGCAGTTTTGGAGACACTGGGTACGAGCAGTACTTC.

DNA of the CDR3: TGTGCCAGCAGCGGGACAGCATACAATGAGCAGTTCTTC. This codes for CASSGTAYNEQFF. The chain links TRBV7-8 to TRBJ2-1; 7 nucleotides line up with TRBD1. The CDR3 covers 13 residues. J lost 4 bases, V lost 5 bases, and 2 bases had no gene match. Per the germline V gene, CDR1 is SGHVS and CDR2 is FQNEAQ. Looking up the rest from reference TRBV7-8 and TRBJ2-1 gives the full variable domain: GAGVSQSPRYKVAKRGQDVALRCDPISGHVSLFWYQQALGQGPEFLTYFQNEAQLDKSGLPSDRFFAERPEGSVSTLKIQRTQQEDSAVYLCASSGTAYNEQFFGPGTRLTVL.

The V and J genes are TRBV9 and TRBJ2-1, with 11 bases matching TRBD2. Germline V lookup: CDR1 SGDLS, CDR2 YYNGEE. The junction had 4 bases not matched to a gene; V was cut back by 3 bases and J by 2 bases. The CDR3 runs 16 residues. CDR3 bases: TGTGCCAGCAGCGACGGGACTAGCGGAACCTACAATGAGCAGTTCTTC. Translating it yields CASSDGTSGTYNEQFF.